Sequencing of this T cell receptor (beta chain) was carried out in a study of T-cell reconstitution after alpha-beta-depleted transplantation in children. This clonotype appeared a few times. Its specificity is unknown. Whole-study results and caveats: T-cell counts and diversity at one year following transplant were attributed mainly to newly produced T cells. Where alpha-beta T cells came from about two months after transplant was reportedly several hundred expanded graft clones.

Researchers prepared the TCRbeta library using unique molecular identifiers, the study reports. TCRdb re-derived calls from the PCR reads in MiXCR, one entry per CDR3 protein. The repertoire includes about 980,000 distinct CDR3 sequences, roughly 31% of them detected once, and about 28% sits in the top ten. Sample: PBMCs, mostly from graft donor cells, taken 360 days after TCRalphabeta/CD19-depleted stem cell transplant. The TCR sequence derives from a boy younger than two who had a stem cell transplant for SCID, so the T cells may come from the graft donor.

The CDR3 DNA reads as TGCAGTGCCAACCCCGGGTCGGCCAACACTGAAGCTTTCTTT. Translating it yields CSANPGSANTEAFF. The chain couples TRBV20-1 to TRBJ1-1; D gene ambiguous. The CDR3 runs to 14 residues. Between the trimmed V and J ends, which lost 6 bases and 2 bases, there was a span of 16 bases. CDR1 is DFQATT and CDR2 is SNEGSKA in the germline V gene (reference sequence).